This TCR beta chain was identified in a study of T cell responses to AZD1222 COVID-19 vaccine. Concerning this clone: Its cognate antigen is unknown.

Regarding the study as a whole: Across the whole spike, CD4 TCRs peaked at regions 160-218 and 743-854. Only a handful of AZD1222 recipients, roughly 6 in all, had baseline seropositivity. Reports indicate that nearly half of spike-specific TCRs are directed at unmutated variant regions. It should be noted that donors were predominantly white British and more often female, and clonal diversity was possibly underestimated.

Using immunoSEQ multiplex PCR, the repertoire was profiled, and TCRdb retains in-frame clones only, with some absent. The sample holds 65,000 to 90,000 clones, roughly nine tenths seen once. This receptor was obtained from an adult who received the AZD1222 COVID-19 vaccine. The sample here was peripheral blood, taken 28 days after the second AZD1222 dose.

This chain's CDR3 is CASSSGPQRDEQYV. The DNA for the CDR3 is TGTGCCAGCAGCTCCGGGCCCCAAAGGGACGAGCAGTACGTC. The rearrangement joins TRBV5-4 to TRBJ2-7; D remains unclear. V gave up 3 bases and J gave up 5 bases, with 15 bases separating them. This CDR3 spans 14 amino acids. The germline gives CDR1 SGHNT, CDR2 YYREEE (reference sequence).